These 8 T cell receptor beta chains originate from one sample sequenced in a study of T cells in Graves' hyperthyroidism and ophthalmopathy (dated by TCRdb to about 2019). The library relied on multiplex PCR. TCRdb shows the sequencer as Illumina HiSeq 2000. Amplification of TCR beta CDR3 regions was carried out from RNA transcripts. For the first round of RT-PCR on the TCR CDR3, the HTBI primer set was used together with the Qiagen OneStep RT-PCR kit. Using fastp at Q25 and MiXCR, TCRdb reprocessed the public reads and kept productive beta chains. Under each unique CDR3 protein, matching rows form one entry showing the most common genes and DNA. The sample profile shows around 500,000 distinct CDR3 sequences; roughly an eighth of them were found once. Less than 20% of the sample belongs to the ten largest clones. Sequencing was done on a sample of blood. The origin of the receptors is a woman younger than 35 with Graves' hyperthyroidism.

This clonotype occurred a few times. V is TRBV20-1 and J is TRBJ1-5; D not certain. The CDR3 is 18 residues long. Germline CDR1 DFQATT, CDR2 SNEGSKA (reference sequence). V was clipped by 1 base and J by 0 bases, with 19 bases between them. The CDR3 loop is CSARVYEGLGYSNQPQHF. The CDR3 DNA sequence: TGCAGTGCTAGAGTTTACGAGGGTTTGGGATATAGCAATCAGCCCCAGCATTTT.

This clonotype was found many times. The J gene is TRBJ2-1, the V gene TRBV24-1; 10 nucleotides agree with TRBD1. Germline V gives CDR1 KGHDR, CDR2 SFDVKD. The CDR3 length is 12 residues. V gave up 7 bases and J gave up 14 bases; unmatched junction bases: 7. The CDR3 loop reads CATSRDRGSEFF. CDR3 bases: TGTGCCACCAGCCGGGACAGGGGTTCAGAGTTCTTC.

This clonotype was observed many times. The genes are TRBV12-3 or TRBV12-4 and TRBJ2-3; 11 nucleotides match TRBD2. V shed 1 base and J 5 bases; nucleotides not matched to a gene: 8. There are 17 residues in the CDR3. This chain's CDR3 is CASSLERVAGGRDTQYF. The CDR3 DNA reads as TGTGCCAGCAGTTTAGAGCGGGTAGCGGGAGGGCGAGATACGCAGTATTTT.

Many counts were recorded for this clonotype. The chain has TRBV11-2 and TRBJ2-5, with unresolved D. Germline assignment: CDR1 SGHAT and CDR2 FQNNGV. CDR3 length equals 14 residues. V was pared by 1 base and J by 4 bases, with 10 bases between. This CDR3 is CASSLGTARETQYF. CDR3 in DNA: TGTGCCAGCAGCTTAGGAACAGCTCGAGAGACCCAGTACTTC.

This chain connects TRBV11-2 to TRBJ2-7, with 13 bases lining up with TRBD2. The germline V gene has CDR1 SGHAT and CDR2 FQNNGV. Trimming removed 8 bases from V and 2 bases from J; junction bases left unmatched: 9. The CDR3 has 16 amino acids. The CDR3 DNA follows: TGTGCCAGCTCCGGAGGGGGGACTAGCGGGGCCTACGAGCAGTACGTC. Its translation is CASSGGGTSGAYEQYV.

The sample holds a few counts of this clonotype. Sequence at one end of the junction differs from germline and may be a read error. The rearrangement uses TRBV27 and TRBJ1-1; D not certain. There are 14 residues in the CDR3. Germline assignment: CDR1 MNHEY and CDR2 SMNVEV (reference sequence). The CDR3 DNA sequence: TGTGCCAGCGGTTTTCTCCTGGGGAGTAGTGGGGCTTTCTTT. It is translated as CASGFLLGSSGAFF.

This clonotype occurred many times. The chain uses TRBV18 and TRBJ2-5; 11 bases are a match to TRBD2. Germline assignment: CDR1 KGHSH and CDR2 LQKENI. With 5 bases clipped from V and 5 bases from J, the junction kept 1 base outside the gene matches. This CDR3 spans 13 amino acids. CDR3 in DNA: TGTGCCAGCTCATCTAGCGGGAGGGAGACCCAGTACTTC. Translating it yields CASSSSGRETQYF. Supplemented by reference TRBV18 and TRBJ2-5, the full variable domain reads NAGVMQNPRHLVRRRGQEARLRCSPMKGHSHVYWYRQLPEEGLKFMVYLQKENIIDESGMPKERFSAEFPKEGPSILRIQQVVRGDSAAYFCASSSSGRETQYFGPGTRLLVL.

This clonotype was seen many times. The genes are TRBV12-3 or TRBV12-4 and TRBJ2-5; perhaps TRBD1 as D (6 bases). The ends were cut back, 6 bases at V and 0 bases at J, with 8 bases in the middle. The CDR3 consists of 13 residues. The CDR3 is CASRGQNQETQYF. Written as DNA, the CDR3 is TGTGCCAGCAGAGGACAGAACCAAGAGACCCAGTACTTC.